The following is a T cell receptor beta chain sequence with its context. Seattle enrolled patients during active infection and tracked them longitudinally. This sample was included in a study of blood T cell repertoires in COVID-19. Study summary: The United States, Italy and Spain were the sources of the acute and convalescent COVID-19 samples. T cells, B-cell-depleted T cells, or PBMCs supplied cDNA or gDNA.

Original analysis: Quantification of nucleated cells was approximated via reference gene primer amplification. TCRdb keeps only in-frame clones here, not all; method: immunoSEQ multiplex PCR. The D gene and trimming were derived from the DNA, and the V and J assignments and clone size from that table. The profile shows over 150,000 clones, roughly 81% of them singletons. The receptor's source is a woman aged 60-75 years with COVID-19, enrolled during active disease. Sequenced: peripheral blood.

CDR3 sequence reads: CASSEFPGTGTNSPLHF. CDR3 in DNA: TGTGCCAGCAGTGAATTCCCCGGGACAGGAACCAATTCACCCCTCCACTTT. This chain uses TRBV6-1 with TRBJ1-6, with 8 nucleotides matching TRBD1. This CDR3 has 17 amino acids. Trimming cost V 2 bases and J 7 bases; bases outside gene matches: 10. Germline CDR1 reads MNHNS; CDR2 reads SASEGT.